What follows are 4 T cell receptor beta chains derived from one specimen sequenced in a study of cytomegalovirus exposure and HLA in healthy donors listed by TCRdb under 2017. Libraries came from the immunoSEQ multiplex PCR assay. A mixture of 60 forward primers for TCR Vbeta segments and 13 reverse primers for TCR Jbeta segments was used in the multiplex PCR. This immuneACCESS table, as held by TCRdb, lists in-frame sequences with V and J called but not all clones. Of the missing ones, under half trace to an unresolved V gene in checked studies; the others have no known cause. This sample is represented by roughly 170,000 clones; roughly 78% of them were singletons. Approximately 13% of the sample is held by the ten biggest clonotypes. The sample consisted of PBMCs. Receptor source: a woman aged 45-59 years in good health and CMV-seropositive.

This clone was seen a few times. The V call is TRBV6-1, the J call TRBJ1-5; 8 bases align to TRBD1. Trimming at V came to 2 bases and at J to 9 bases, leaving 9 bases not matched to a gene. In germline, CDR1 is MNHNS, CDR2 SASEGT. The CDR3 is 15 residues long. CDR3 loop: CASSELGTGSMPQHF. The DNA of the CDR3 is TGTGCCAGCAGTGAATTGGGGACAGGTAGTATGCCCCAGCATTTT.

The chain carries TRBV5-1 and TRBJ2-7, with TRBD1 as a possible D gene (5 bases). The CDR3 has 16 amino acids. Germline CDR1 and CDR2: SGHRS and YFSETQ. V lost 1 base and J lost 1, with 15 bases in between. The chain's CDR3 is CASSLNVYRTSYEQYF. The DNA for the CDR3 is TGCGCCAGCAGCTTGAACGTCTACCGGACATCCTACGAGCAGTACTTC. Combining the CDR3 with reference TRBV5-1 and TRBJ2-7 gives the whole variable domain KAGVTQTPRYLIKTRGQQVTLSCSPISGHRSVSWYQQTPGQGLQFLFEYFSETQRNKGNFPGRFSGRQFSNSRSEMNVSTLELGDSALYLCASSLNVYRTSYEQYFGPGTRLTVT.

This clone was counted once. The chain joins TRBV2 to TRBJ2-2, with 9 bases that match TRBD1. CDR1 is SNHLY, CDR2 FYNNEI, per germline. After removal of 6 bases from V and 6 bases from J, the junction contained 8 bases not matched to a gene. CDR3 length: 15 residues. CDR3 amino acids: CASRRDREGPGELFF. Written as DNA, the CDR3 is TGTGCCAGCAGGCGGGACAGGGAAGGTCCCGGGGAGCTGTTTTTT. Looking up the rest from reference TRBV2 and TRBJ2-2 gives the full variable domain: EPEVTQTPSHQVTQMGQEVILRCVPISNHLYFYWYRQILGQKVEFLVSFYNNEISEKSEIFDDQFSVERPDGSNFTLKIRSTKLEDSAMYFCASRRDREGPGELFFGEGSRLTVL.

The CDR3 region is CASSQARVRGFYGYTF. In DNA form, the CDR3 reads TGCGCCAGCAGCCAAGCGCGAGTCAGGGGGTTCTATGGCTACACCTTC. The gene calls are TRBV4-1 and TRBJ1-2; 7 nucleotides align to TRBD1. Germline values: CDR1 MGHRA, CDR2 YSYEKL. V was clipped by 1 base and J by 4 bases; unmatched bases: 9. This CDR3 contains 16 residues.